This TCR beta chain was found in a study of CXCR3-negative and CXCR3-positive naive CD8 T cells. The CDR3 sequence is 14 residues long. Germline CDR1 LNHDA, CDR2 SQIVND (reference sequence). Findings and caveats of the study: Naive CXCR3-negative and CXCR3-positive cells had similar TRBV-TRBJ usage; memory differed. Fresh PBMCs went into most assays, and CXCR3 expression partly declined after cryopreservation.

A word on this clonotype: As yet, its antigen is unknown.

The method, 5' RACE with UMI labels, was used to prepare the TRB cDNA libraries. TCRdb re-called the 5' RACE reads and shows each CDR3 protein once, DNA omitted. This sample's table has roughly 6,900 distinct CDR3 sequences. This rearrangement joins TRBV19 to TRBJ2-1; TCRdb's D gene call, TRBD2, goes unchecked for lack of DNA. The receptor was derived from a human donor in good health. Some clones in this sample may be carry-over from other donors' samples. Sequencing was carried out using naive CXCR3- CD8+ T cells from blood. Subset reported: CD45RO-CCR7+CD27+CD95- naive CD8+ T cells lacking CXCR3 (TNR3-). The CDR3 spells CASSSGTSGAEQFF.